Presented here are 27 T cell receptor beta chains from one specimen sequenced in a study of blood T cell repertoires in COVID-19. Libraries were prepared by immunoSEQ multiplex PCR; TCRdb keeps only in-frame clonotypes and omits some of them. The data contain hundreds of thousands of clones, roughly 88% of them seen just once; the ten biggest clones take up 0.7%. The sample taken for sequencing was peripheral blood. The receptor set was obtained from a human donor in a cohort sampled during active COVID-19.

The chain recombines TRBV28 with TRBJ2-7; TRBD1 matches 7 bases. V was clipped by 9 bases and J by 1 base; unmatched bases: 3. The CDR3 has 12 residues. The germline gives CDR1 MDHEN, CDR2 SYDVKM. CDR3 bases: TGTGCCAGTTGGGGACAGTCCTACGAGCAGTACTTC. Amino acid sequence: CASWGQSYEQYF.

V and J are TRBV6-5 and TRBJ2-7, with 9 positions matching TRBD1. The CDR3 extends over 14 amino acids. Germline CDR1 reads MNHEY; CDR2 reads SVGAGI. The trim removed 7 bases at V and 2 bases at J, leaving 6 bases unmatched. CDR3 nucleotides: TGTGCCAGCATACGGGACAGGGTCCCCTACGAGCAGTACTTC. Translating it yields CASIRDRVPYEQYF.

The DNA of the CDR3 is TGTGCCAGTAGTTTATACTCAGGGGGCGCGAACACTGAAGCTTTCTTT. Protein product: CASSLYSGGANTEAFF. The chain employs TRBV19 and TRBJ1-1, with 8 positions matching TRBD1. The CDR3 length is 16 residues. V lost 5 bases to trimming and J lost 1 base; unmatched junction nucleotides: 9. CDR1 LNHDA and CDR2 SQIVND come from the germline V gene (reference sequence).

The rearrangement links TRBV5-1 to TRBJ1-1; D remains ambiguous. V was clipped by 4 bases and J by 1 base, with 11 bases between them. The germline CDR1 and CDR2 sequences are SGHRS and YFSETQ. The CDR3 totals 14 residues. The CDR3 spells CASSALAGNTEAFF. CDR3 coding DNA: TGCGCCAGCAGCGCCTTGGCAGGGAACACTGAAGCTTTCTTT. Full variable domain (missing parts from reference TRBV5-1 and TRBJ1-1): KAGVTQTPRYLIKTRGQQVTLSCSPISGHRSVSWYQQTPGQGLQFLFEYFSETQRNKGNFPGRFSGRQFSNSRSEMNVSTLELGDSALYLCASSALAGNTEAFFGQGTRLTVV.

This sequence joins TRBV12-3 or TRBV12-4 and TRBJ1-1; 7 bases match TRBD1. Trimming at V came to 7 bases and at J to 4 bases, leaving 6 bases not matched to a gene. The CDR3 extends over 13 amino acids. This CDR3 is CASTENRGTEAFF. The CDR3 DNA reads TGTGCCAGCACCGAAAACAGGGGCACTGAAGCTTTCTTT.

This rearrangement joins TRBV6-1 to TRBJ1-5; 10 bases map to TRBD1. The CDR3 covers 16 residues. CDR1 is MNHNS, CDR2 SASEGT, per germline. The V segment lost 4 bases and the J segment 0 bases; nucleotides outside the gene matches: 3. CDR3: CASSGQGAYSNQPQHF. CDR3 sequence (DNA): TGTGCCAGCAGTGGACAGGGGGCATATAGCAATCAGCCCCAGCATTTT.

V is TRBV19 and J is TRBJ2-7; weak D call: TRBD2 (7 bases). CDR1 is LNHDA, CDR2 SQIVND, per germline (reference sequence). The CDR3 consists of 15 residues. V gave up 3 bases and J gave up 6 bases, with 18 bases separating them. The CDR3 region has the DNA TGTGCCAGTAGTATCTACGGCGGGGGCTCCCTCGAGCAGTACTTC. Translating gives CASSIYGGGSLEQYF. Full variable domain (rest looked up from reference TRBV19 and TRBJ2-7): DGGITQSPKYLFRKEGQNVTLSCEQNLNHDAMYWYRQDPGQGLRLIYYSQIVNDFQKGDIAEGYSVSREKKESFPLTVTSAQKNPTAFYLCASSIYGGGSLEQYFGPGTRLTVT.

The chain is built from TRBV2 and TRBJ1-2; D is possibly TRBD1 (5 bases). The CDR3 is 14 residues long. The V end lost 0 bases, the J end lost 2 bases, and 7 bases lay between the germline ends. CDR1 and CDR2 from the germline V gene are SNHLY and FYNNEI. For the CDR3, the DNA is TGTGCCAGCAGTGAAGCGCGGGGCAACTATGGCTACACCTTC. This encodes CASSEARGNYGYTF. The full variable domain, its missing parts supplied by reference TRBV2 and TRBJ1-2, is EPEVTQTPSHQVTQMGQEVILRCVPISNHLYFYWYRQILGQKVEFLVSFYNNEISEKSEIFDDQFSVERPDGSNFTLKIRSTKLEDSAMYFCASSEARGNYGYTFGSGTRLTVV.

CDR3 sequence (DNA): TGTGCCAGTACTCTCCGGGGAGGGGGCTCCTACGAGCAGTACTTC. It translates to CASTLRGGGSYEQYF. The rearrangement joins TRBV19 to TRBJ2-7; D perhaps matches TRBD2 (7 bases). Germline CDR1 is LNHDA and CDR2 is SQIVND (reference sequence). Trimming cost V 7 bases and J 0 bases, with 16 bases left between them. The CDR3 runs 15 residues.

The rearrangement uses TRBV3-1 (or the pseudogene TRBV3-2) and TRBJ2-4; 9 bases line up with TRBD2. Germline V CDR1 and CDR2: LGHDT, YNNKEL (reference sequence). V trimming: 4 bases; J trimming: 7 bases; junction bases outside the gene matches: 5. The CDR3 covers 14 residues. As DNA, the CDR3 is TGTGCCAGCAGCCTAGGGACTAGCAGGAACATTCAGTACTTC. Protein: CASSLGTSRNIQYF.

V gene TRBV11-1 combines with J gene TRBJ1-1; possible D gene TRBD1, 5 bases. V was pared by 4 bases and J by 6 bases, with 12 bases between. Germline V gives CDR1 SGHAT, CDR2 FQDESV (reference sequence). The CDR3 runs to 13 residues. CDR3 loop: CASSSGTQPEAFF. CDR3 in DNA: TGTGCCAGCAGCTCGGGGACTCAACCTGAAGCTTTCTTT.

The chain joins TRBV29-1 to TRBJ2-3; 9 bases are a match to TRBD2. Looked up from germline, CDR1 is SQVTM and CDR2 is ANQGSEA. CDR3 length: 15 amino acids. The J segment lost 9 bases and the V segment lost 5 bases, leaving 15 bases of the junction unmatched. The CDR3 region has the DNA TGCAGCGTTCGTCGTAGCGGGGGCCCCTCGGGGACGCAGTATTTT. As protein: CSVRRSGGPSGTQYF.

CDR3 in amino acids: CATGLGGDGETQYF. DNA for the CDR3: TGTGCCACAGGGTTAGGGGGGGACGGCGAGACCCAGTACTTC. The chain is built from TRBV15 and TRBJ2-5; D is possibly TRBD2 (7 bases). The CDR3 sequence is 14 residues long. In germline, CDR1 is LNHNV, CDR2 YYDKDF (reference sequence). V dropped 9 bases and J dropped 5 bases, with 19 bases sitting between them. Drawing the rest from reference TRBV15 and TRBJ2-5, the complete variable domain is DAMVIQNPRYQVTQFGKPVTLSCSQTLNHNVMYWYQQKSSQAPKLLFHYYDKDFNNEADTPDNFQSRRPNTSFCFLDIRSPGLGDTAMYLCATGLGGDGETQYFGPGTRLLVL.

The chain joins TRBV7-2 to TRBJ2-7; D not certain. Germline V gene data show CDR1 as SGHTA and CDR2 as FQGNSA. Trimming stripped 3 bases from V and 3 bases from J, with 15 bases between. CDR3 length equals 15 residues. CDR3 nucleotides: TGTGCCAGCAGCTTGGAGCCGGCCCGGAACTACGAGCAGTACTTC. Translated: CASSLEPARNYEQYF.

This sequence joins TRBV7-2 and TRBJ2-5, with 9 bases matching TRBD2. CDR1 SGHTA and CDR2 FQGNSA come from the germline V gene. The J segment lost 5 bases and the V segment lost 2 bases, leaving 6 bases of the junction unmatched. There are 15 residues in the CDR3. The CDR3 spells CASSLTRREGETQYF. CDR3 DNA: TGTGCCAGCAGCTTAACAAGGCGGGAGGGGGAGACCCAGTACTTC.

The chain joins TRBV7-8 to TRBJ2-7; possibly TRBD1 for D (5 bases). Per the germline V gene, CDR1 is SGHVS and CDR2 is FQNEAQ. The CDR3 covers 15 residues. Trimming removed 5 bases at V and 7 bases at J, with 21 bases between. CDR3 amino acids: CASSPDGAPLREQYF. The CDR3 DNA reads TGTGCCAGCAGCCCAGATGGGGCTCCCCTCCGGGAGCAGTACTTC.

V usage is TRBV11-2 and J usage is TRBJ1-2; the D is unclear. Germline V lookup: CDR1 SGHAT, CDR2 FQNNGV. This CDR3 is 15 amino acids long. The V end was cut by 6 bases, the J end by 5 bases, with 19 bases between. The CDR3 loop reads CASSSPRRGGYGYTF. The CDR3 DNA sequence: TGTGCCAGCAGTTCACCTCGTCGGGGAGGTTATGGCTACACCTTC. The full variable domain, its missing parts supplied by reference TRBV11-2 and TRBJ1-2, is EAGVAQSPRYKIIEKRQSVAFWCNPISGHATLYWYQQILGQGPKLLIQFQNNGVVDDSQLPKDRFSAERLKGVDSTLKIQPAKLEDSAVYLCASSSPRRGGYGYTFGSGTRLTVV.

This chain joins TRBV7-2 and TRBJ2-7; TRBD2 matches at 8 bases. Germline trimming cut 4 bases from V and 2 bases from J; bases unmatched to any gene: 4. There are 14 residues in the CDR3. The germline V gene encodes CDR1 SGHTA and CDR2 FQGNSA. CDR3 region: CASSYREGPYEQYF. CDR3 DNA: TGTGCCAGCAGCTATCGGGAGGGCCCCTACGAGCAGTACTTC.

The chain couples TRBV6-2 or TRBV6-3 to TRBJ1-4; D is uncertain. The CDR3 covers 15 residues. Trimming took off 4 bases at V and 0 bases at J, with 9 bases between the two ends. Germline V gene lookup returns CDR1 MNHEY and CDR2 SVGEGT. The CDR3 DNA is TGTGCCAGCAGTTTACCGACAACAACTAATGAAAAACTGTTTTTT. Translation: CASSLPTTTNEKLFF.

The CDR3 loop is CASSRGRAEQYF. The CDR3 region has the DNA TGTGCCAGCAGCAGGGGACGAGCCGAGCAGTACTTC. V gene TRBV6-5 combines with J gene TRBJ2-7, with D maybe TRBD1 (6 bases). Germline V gene lookup returns CDR1 MNHEY and CDR2 SVGAGI. The V and J ends lost 6 bases and 6 bases respectively, with 12 bases between them. The CDR3 is made up of 12 amino acids.

The CDR3 sequence is CASSLVLTYSSGPYEQYF. The CDR3 DNA reads TGTGCCAGCAGCTTAGTTCTCACGTACTCTAGCGGCCCCTACGAGCAGTACTTC. This sequence joins TRBV11-2 and TRBJ2-7; TRBD2 matches at 7 bases. The trim removed 1 base at V and 2 bases at J, leaving 14 bases unmatched. The germline CDR1 and CDR2 sequences are SGHAT and FQNNGV. This CDR3 comprises 18 residues. The full variable domain, rest sourced from reference TRBV11-2 and TRBJ2-7, is EAGVAQSPRYKIIEKRQSVAFWCNPISGHATLYWYQQILGQGPKLLIQFQNNGVVDDSQLPKDRFSAERLKGVDSTLKIQPAKLEDSAVYLCASSLVLTYSSGPYEQYFGPGTRLTVT.

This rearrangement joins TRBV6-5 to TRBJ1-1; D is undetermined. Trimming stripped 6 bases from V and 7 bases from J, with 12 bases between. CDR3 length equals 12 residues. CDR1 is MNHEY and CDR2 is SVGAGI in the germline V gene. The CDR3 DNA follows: TGTGCCAGCAGCTACCTTCGGGGTGAAGCTTTCTTT. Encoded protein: CASSYLRGEAFF.

The CDR3 here is CASSDLVATVAEAFF. CDR3 bases: TGTGCCAGCAGTGATTTGGTGGCGACAGTGGCTGAAGCTTTCTTT. The chain joins TRBV6-1 to TRBJ1-1, with a weak D call TRBD1 (5 bases). V was clipped by 3 bases and J by 6 bases, with 17 bases between them. This CDR3 comprises 15 residues. Germline V gene lookup returns CDR1 MNHNS and CDR2 SASEGT.

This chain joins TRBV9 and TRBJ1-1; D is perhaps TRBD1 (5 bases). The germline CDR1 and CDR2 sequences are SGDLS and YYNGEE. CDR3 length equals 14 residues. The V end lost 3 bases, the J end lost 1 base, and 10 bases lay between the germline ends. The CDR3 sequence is CASSASTANTEAFF. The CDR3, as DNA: TGTGCCAGCAGCGCCTCGACAGCGAACACTGAAGCTTTCTTT. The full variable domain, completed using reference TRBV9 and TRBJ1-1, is DSGVTQTPKHLITATGQRVTLRCSPRSGDLSVYWYQQSLDQGLQFLIQYYNGEERAKGNILERFSAQQFPDLHSELNLSSLELGDSALYFCASSASTANTEAFFGQGTRLTVV.

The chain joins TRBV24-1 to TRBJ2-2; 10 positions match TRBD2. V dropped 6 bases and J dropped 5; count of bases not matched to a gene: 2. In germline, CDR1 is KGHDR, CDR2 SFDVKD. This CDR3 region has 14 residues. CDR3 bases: TGTGCCACCAGTTCTAGCGGGGGAACCGGGGAGCTGTTTTTT. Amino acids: CATSSSGGTGELFF.

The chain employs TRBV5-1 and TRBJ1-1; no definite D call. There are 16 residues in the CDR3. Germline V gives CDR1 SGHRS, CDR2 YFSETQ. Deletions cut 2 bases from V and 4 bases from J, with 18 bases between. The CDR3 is CASSFEQPFLATEAFF. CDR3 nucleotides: TGCGCCAGCAGCTTTGAACAGCCATTTCTTGCCACTGAAGCTTTCTTT.

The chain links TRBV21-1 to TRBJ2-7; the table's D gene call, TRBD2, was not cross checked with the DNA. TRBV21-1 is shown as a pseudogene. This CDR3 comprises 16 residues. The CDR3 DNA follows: TGTGCCAGCAGCGCCAGGACTAGCGGTCCCTCGTGGGAGCAGTACTTC. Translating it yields CASSARTSGPSWEQYF.